This T cell receptor (beta chain) was observed in a study of blood T cell repertoires in COVID-19. Across the study: Material from acute and convalescent COVID-19 was sourced from the United States, Italy and Spain.

The CDR3 has 13 amino acids. V was clipped by 7 bases and J by 4 bases, with 13 bases between them. Germline CDR1 is LNHDA and CDR2 is SQIVND (reference sequence). While infection was still active, Seattle patients were enrolled and then followed longitudinally. Sequencing was performed with immunoSEQ multiplex PCR; in TCRdb, only in-frame clones are kept and a portion is missing. This table holds approximately 150,000 clones, about 85% found once. The J gene is TRBJ1-1, the V gene TRBV19, with D hard to call. Material for sequencing was peripheral blood. This clonotype was sampled from an elderly woman with COVID-19, enrolled during active disease. Here the CDR3 DNA reads TGTGCCAGTATCCCCGCGGGGTTCACTGAAGCTTTCTTT. Translated: CASIPAGFTEAFF.